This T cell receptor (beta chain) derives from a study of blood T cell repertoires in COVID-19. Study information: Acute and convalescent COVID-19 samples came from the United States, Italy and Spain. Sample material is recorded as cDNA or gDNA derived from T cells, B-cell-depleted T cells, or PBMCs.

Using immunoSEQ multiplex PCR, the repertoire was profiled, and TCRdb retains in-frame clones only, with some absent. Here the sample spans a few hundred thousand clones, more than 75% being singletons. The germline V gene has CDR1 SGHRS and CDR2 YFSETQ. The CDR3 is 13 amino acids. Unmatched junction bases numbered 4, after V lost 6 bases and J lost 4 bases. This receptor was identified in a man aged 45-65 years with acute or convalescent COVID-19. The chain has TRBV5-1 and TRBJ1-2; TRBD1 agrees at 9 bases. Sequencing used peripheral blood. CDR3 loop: CASTGTGTYGYTF. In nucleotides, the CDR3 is TGCGCCAGCACGGGGACAGGGACCTATGGCTACACCTTC.